This entry lists 17 T cell receptor beta chains sequenced from one sample in a study of blood T cells in healthy people across ages. Alongside a J-beta primer mix, a sample-barcoded 5' primer served in a second PCR lasting about 7 to 12 cycles. In TCRdb, the 5' RACE reads were re-called with MiXCR into one record per CDR3 protein. Here the sample spans around 1.7 million distinct CDR3 sequences, roughly 30% being singletons. The material sequenced was blood. The origin of the receptors is a woman aged 25 to 39 in good health.

Turning to this clonotype: A much larger clone differs by one base, so this may be a read error. The V gene is TRBV5-5, the J gene TRBJ2-7; unclear D gene. This CDR3 region has 15 residues. Germline CDR1 reads SGHKS; CDR2 reads YYEKEE (reference sequence). The CDR3 DNA is TGTGCCAGCAGCTTCAGTTGGCCTCTGTCCTACGACCAGTACTTC. This codes for CASSFSWPLSYDQYF.

The genes are TRBV6-2 or TRBV6-3 and TRBJ2-6; weak D call: TRBD2 (6 bases). V was shortened by 10 bases and J by 0 bases, with 19 bases between the two germline ends. CDR1 is MNHEY and CDR2 is SVGEGT in the germline V gene. The CDR3 covers 17 residues. The CDR3 is CATIDGGKSSGANVLTF. CDR3 nucleotides: TGTGCCACCATCGACGGGGGTAAAAGCTCTGGGGCCAACGTCCTGACTTTC.

The chain is built from TRBV9 and TRBJ2-1; 14 nucleotides align to TRBD2. After removal of 3 bases from V and 6 bases from J, the junction contained 5 bases not matched to a gene. The CDR3 is made up of 16 amino acids. The V gene's germline CDR1 is SGDLS and CDR2 YYNGEE. CDR3 sequence: CASSGLAGGPLNEQFF. CDR3 DNA: TGTGCCAGCAGCGGACTAGCGGGGGGGCCTCTCAATGAGCAGTTCTTC.

This clonotype was detected only a few times. A much larger clone lies one base from this, so it may be a read error. The gene calls are TRBV14 and TRBJ2-3; D unresolved. Germline V lookup: CDR1 SGHDN, CDR2 FVKESK. V lost 3 bases and J 6 bases, leaving 4 bases between the germline ends. This CDR3 has 11 residues. The CDR3 nucleotides read TGTGCCAGCAGCCATTTTGATACGCAGTATTTT. This translates into CASSHFDTQYF.

The V call is TRBV7-9, the J call TRBJ2-1; D remains ambiguous. The CDR3 loop spans 13 amino acids. Germline CDR1 SEHNR, CDR2 FQNEAQ (reference sequence). V was cut by 0 bases and J by 7 bases, with 7 bases left in between. CDR3 in DNA: TGTGCCAGCAGCTTAGCGTACGGGAATGAGCAGTTCTTC. Translated: CASSLAYGNEQFF.

The chain carries TRBV6-5 and TRBJ1-2; D is uncertain. Germline CDR1 MNHEY, CDR2 SVGAGI. The CDR3 is 13 amino acids. V was trimmed by 0 bases and J by 7 bases, leaving 9 bases between them. The CDR3 coding sequence is TGTGCCAGCAGTTACTCAGGGTCCCCTGGCTACACCTTC. Translated: CASSYSGSPGYTF.

The chain couples TRBV29-1 to TRBJ1-2; no clear D gene. V gave up 7 bases and J gave up 5 bases, with 14 bases separating them. Germline-derived CDR1 and CDR2 are SQVTM and ANQGSEA. The CDR3 length is 12 residues. For the CDR3, the DNA is TGCAGCGCTGGAACGCCGGCATATGGCTACACCTTC. Its translation: CSAGTPAYGYTF.

This clonotype occurred many times. The chain combines TRBV4-3 with TRBJ2-7, with D perhaps matching TRBD1 (5 bases). Trimming stripped 0 bases from V and 6 bases from J, with 12 bases between. The length of the CDR3 is 14 residues. Germline CDR1 is LGHNA and CDR2 is YSLEER. The CDR3 is CASSQEPGSSEQYF. The CDR3 nucleotides read TGCGCCAGCAGCCAAGAACCAGGGTCATCCGAGCAGTACTTC.

The rearrangement uses TRBV20-1 and TRBJ2-1; D call uncertain. Germline CDR1 DFQATT, CDR2 SNEGSKA (reference sequence). The CDR3 is 14 amino acids. V dropped 0 bases and J dropped 8 bases, with 14 bases sitting between them. CDR3 residues: CSAREVVLWDEQFF. The CDR3 DNA sequence: TGCAGTGCTAGAGAAGTGGTCCTTTGGGATGAGCAGTTCTTC.

This clonotype appeared many times. CDR3 loop: CSVEVTANTEAFF. Here the CDR3 DNA reads TGCAGCGTTGAAGTGACAGCGAACACTGAAGCTTTCTTT. The chain has TRBV29-1 and TRBJ1-1; D perhaps matches TRBD1 (5 bases). V was trimmed by 1 base and J by 1 base, leaving 7 bases between them. This CDR3 comprises 13 residues. The germline CDR1 and CDR2 sequences are SQVTM and ANQGSEA.

This clonotype was seen a handful of times. The gene calls are TRBV5-1 and TRBJ2-7, with D perhaps matching TRBD1 (5 bases). This CDR3 is built from 15 residues. Trimming left V 0 bases short and J 3 bases short, with 13 bases between. Germline V gene data show CDR1 as SGHRS and CDR2 as YFSETQ. Here the CDR3 reads CASSLGDRSLYEQYF. In DNA, the CDR3 is TGCGCCAGCAGCTTGGGTGACAGAAGTCTCTACGAGCAGTACTTC.

This clonotype is a singleton in its sample. The chain recombines TRBV6-5 with TRBJ2-3; 12 nucleotides match TRBD2. Germline V gene lookup returns CDR1 MNHEY and CDR2 SVGAGI. V gave up 4 bases and J gave up 5 bases; unmatched junction bases: 7. The CDR3 sequence is 16 residues long. The CDR3 DNA sequence: TGTGCCAGCAGTTCCCAGGGACTAGCGGGTCGAGATACGCAGTATTTT. Translation: CASSSQGLAGRDTQYF.

This clonotype showed up many times. This chain uses TRBV27 with TRBJ2-6; 8 nucleotides agree with TRBD1. The CDR3 is 18 residues long. CDR1 and CDR2 from the germline V gene are MNHEY and SMNVEV (reference sequence). The junction had 9 bases not matched to a gene; V was cut back by 5 bases and J by 0 bases. The CDR3 region is CASSNRDRPISGANVLTF. The CDR3 DNA is TGTGCCAGCAGTAACCGGGACAGGCCTATCTCTGGGGCCAACGTCCTGACTTTC.

This clonotype was seen more than once but under ten times. This sequence may be a read error, since a much larger clone differs from it by one base. This rearrangement joins TRBV6-2 or TRBV6-3 to TRBJ2-6; D unresolved. The V gene's germline CDR1 is MNHEY and CDR2 SVGEGT. CDR3 length equals 15 residues. V was cut by 6 bases and J by 2 bases, with 11 bases left in between. In nucleotides, the CDR3 is TGTGCCAGCAGCCAGGCGACGACTGGGGCCAACGTCCTGACTTTC. It specifies CASSQATTGANVLTF.

At least ten counts were recorded for this clonotype. DNA of the CDR3: TGCAGCGTTGTCCCATCACCCGCCAAAAACATTCAGTACTTC. Translation: CSVVPSPAKNIQYF. The V call is TRBV29-1, the J call TRBJ2-4; D call uncertain. V shed 4 bases and J shed 1 base, with 11 bases lying between them. Germline-derived CDR1 and CDR2 are SQVTM and ANQGSEA. The CDR3 contains 14 residues.

This clonotype was seen a handful of times. The CDR3 end shows no conserved phenylalanine or tryptophan, and so a read error is likely. The J gene is TRBJ2-5, the V gene TRBV29-1; D is possibly TRBD2 (7 bases). The J call may be incorrect, as the DNA end agrees better with TRBJ2-7. There are 14 residues in the CDR3. Germline CDR1 is SQVTM and CDR2 is ANQGSEA. CDR3 bases: TGCAGCGTTAAGGGGGGCGGGAGTACAAGCGAGCAGTACTGC. Encoded protein: CSVKGGGSTSEQYC.

The gene calls are TRBV6-5 and TRBJ1-2, with TRBD1 as a possible D gene (5 bases). V was cut by 5 bases and J by 2 bases, with 18 bases left in between. The CDR3 totals 16 residues. Germline CDR1 is MNHEY and CDR2 is SVGAGI. The DNA for the CDR3 is TGTGCCAGCAGTCCAACTTCCCCGACAGCGAACTATGGCTACACCTTC. It translates to CASSPTSPTANYGYTF.